These 22 T cell receptor beta chains came from one sample sequenced in a study of blood T cell repertoires in COVID-19. Libraries were prepared by immunoSEQ multiplex PCR; TCRdb keeps only in-frame clonotypes and omits some of them. The table has under 60,000 clones, about four fifths seen once; the top ten hold 5.2%. Sequenced material: peripheral blood. The receptor source for this set is a human donor in a cohort sampled during active COVID-19.

This chain uses TRBV6-5 with TRBJ1-1; 12 bases are a match to TRBD1. This CDR3 region has 15 residues. Germline V gene data show CDR1 as MNHEY and CDR2 as SVGAGI. The trim removed 6 bases at V and 7 bases at J, leaving 9 bases unmatched. The CDR3 sequence is CASRGTGGIGGEAFF. The DNA for the CDR3 is TGTGCCAGCAGGGGGACAGGGGGCATCGGGGGTGAAGCTTTCTTT.

The chain is built from TRBV5-4 and TRBJ1-6; D is uncertain. The CDR3 has 15 amino acids. The V end was cut by 0 bases, the J end by 7 bases, with 11 bases between. Germline V gives CDR1 SGHNT, CDR2 YYREEE (reference sequence). The CDR3 is CASSLEPTPNSPLHF. The CDR3 region has the DNA TGTGCCAGCAGCTTGGAGCCCACTCCAAATTCACCCCTCCACTTT.

This clone has a single count. The chain joins TRBV6-5 to TRBJ2-7; a possible D gene is TRBD1 (6 bases). The V end lost 5 bases, the J end lost 2 bases, and 10 bases lay between the germline ends. The CDR3 runs to 13 residues. Germline V CDR1 and CDR2: MNHEY, SVGAGI. The CDR3 DNA sequence: TGTGCCAGCAGTCACCGGGACACCTACGAGCAGTACTTC. Translation: CASSHRDTYEQYF.

The chain carries TRBV6-1 and TRBJ2-3; 7 nucleotides line up with TRBD2. Losses at the gene ends were 2 bases for V and 0 bases for J; bases not matched to a gene: 2. This CDR3 has 15 amino acids. Germline lookup yields CDR1 MNHNS and CDR2 SASEGT. The CDR3, as DNA: TGTGCCAGCAGTGAACGAGCGGGAAGCACAGATACGCAGTATTTT. This gives the protein CASSERAGSTDTQYF.

The V gene is TRBV5-1, the J gene TRBJ1-6; D may be TRBD1 (5 bases). The germline V gene has CDR1 SGHRS and CDR2 YFSETQ. The V end was cut by 2 bases, the J end by 1 base, with 13 bases between. This CDR3 region has 17 residues. CDR3 DNA sequence: TGCGCCAGCAGCTTCTACCCCGGGACTTCCTATAATTCACCCCTCCACTTT. Translating gives CASSFYPGTSYNSPLHF. Supplemented by reference TRBV5-1 and TRBJ1-6, the full variable domain reads KAGVTQTPRYLIKTRGQQVTLSCSPISGHRSVSWYQQTPGQGLQFLFEYFSETQRNKGNFPGRFSGRQFSNSRSEMNVSTLELGDSALYLCASSFYPGTSYNSPLHFGNGTRLTVT.

The V call is TRBV30, the J call TRBJ2-7; 9 bases match TRBD1. This CDR3 is built from 17 residues. Germline trimming cut 2 bases from V and 5 bases from J; bases unmatched to any gene: 16. The V gene's germline CDR1 is GTSNPN and CDR2 SVGIG (reference sequence). CDR3: CAWSSTNLWTGENEQYF. The CDR3, as DNA: TGTGCCTGGAGTTCGACGAACCTTTGGACAGGGGAAAACGAGCAGTACTTC. Full variable domain (outside the CDR3, taken from reference TRBV30 and TRBJ2-7): SQTIHQWPATLVQPVGSPLSLECTVEGTSNPNLYWYRQAAGRGLQLLFYSVGIGQISSEVPQNLSASRPQDRQFILSSKKLLLSDSGFYLCAWSSTNLWTGENEQYFGPGTRLTVT.

V is TRBV7-2 and J is TRBJ2-1; 13 nucleotides match TRBD2. The junction had 5 bases not matched to a gene; V was cut back by 3 bases and J by 9 bases. The germline gives CDR1 SGHTA, CDR2 FQGNSA. This CDR3 contains 15 residues. In DNA form, the CDR3 reads TGTGCCAGCAGCTTGGCGACTAGCGGGGGGCGTGAGCAGTTCTTC. This encodes CASSLATSGGREQFF.

V gene TRBV13 combines with J gene TRBJ2-3; 11 bases match TRBD2. The germline gives CDR1 PRHDT, CDR2 FYEKMQ (reference sequence). The CDR3 covers 14 residues. With V trimmed by 3 bases and J by 5 bases, 1 base remained unmatched. CDR3 loop: CASSFLAGGDTQYF. DNA for the CDR3: TGTGCCAGCAGCTTTCTAGCGGGGGGAGATACGCAGTATTTT.

The rearrangement links TRBV6-1 to TRBJ1-1; D remains unclear. This CDR3 comprises 13 residues. Germline assignment: CDR1 MNHNS and CDR2 SASEGT. Trimming pared 3 bases from V and 0 bases from J, leaving 5 bases between. The CDR3 sequence is CASSDNMNTEAFF. Written as DNA, the CDR3 is TGTGCCAGCAGTGATAATATGAACACTGAAGCTTTCTTT.

The rearrangement links TRBV4-1 to TRBJ1-3; D is ambiguous. CDR3 length: 16 amino acids. Trimming removed 0 bases at V and 0 bases at J, with 9 bases between. The germline V gene encodes CDR1 MGHRA and CDR2 YSYEKL. This CDR3 reads CASSQDGVISGNTIYF. Here the CDR3 DNA reads TGCGCCAGCAGCCAAGACGGGGTGATCTCTGGAAACACCATATATTTT.

CDR3 DNA: TGTGCCACCAGTTCGAGATTATCCGAGCAGTACTTC. Protein: CATSSRLSEQYF. The chain is built from TRBV15 and TRBJ2-7; no clear D. Deletions cut 6 bases from V and 6 bases from J, with 12 bases between. This CDR3 has 12 amino acids. Germline V gene lookup returns CDR1 LNHNV and CDR2 YYDKDF (reference sequence). The whole variable domain, remainder taken from reference TRBV15 and TRBJ2-7, is DAMVIQNPRYQVTQFGKPVTLSCSQTLNHNVMYWYQQKSSQAPKLLFHYYDKDFNNEADTPDNFQSRRPNTSFCFLDIRSPGLGDTAMYLCATSSRLSEQYFGPGTRLTVT.

The chain joins TRBV3-1 (or the pseudogene TRBV3-2) to TRBJ1-2; TRBD1 agrees at 7 bases. This CDR3 has 15 amino acids. Losses at the gene ends were 4 bases for V and 8 bases for J; bases not matched to a gene: 13. Germline V gene lookup returns CDR1 LGHDT and CDR2 YNNKEL (reference sequence). CDR3 in amino acids: CASSPTPSGGAGYTF. Here the CDR3 DNA reads TGTGCCAGCAGCCCCACACCCTCAGGGGGAGCGGGCTACACCTTC.

The chain couples TRBV24-1 to TRBJ2-5, with a tentative D call TRBD2 (5 bases). This CDR3 contains 14 residues. Deletions cut 0 bases from V and 6 bases from J, with 10 bases between. Germline V gene lookup returns CDR1 KGHDR and CDR2 SFDVKD. The CDR3: CATSDLGSGKTQYF. As DNA, the CDR3 is TGTGCCACCAGTGATTTGGGGAGTGGAAAGACCCAGTACTTC.

The rearrangement links TRBV27 to TRBJ2-5, with TRBD1 identical over 9 bases. The germline V gene has CDR1 MNHEY and CDR2 SMNVEV (reference sequence). The CDR3 length is 17 residues. Losses at the gene ends were 2 bases for V and 4 bases for J; bases not matched to a gene: 11. Written as DNA, the CDR3 is TGTGCCAGCAGTTTACTATCCCTGGGACAGGGCATAGAGACCCAGTACTTC. It encodes CASSLLSLGQGIETQYF.

This chain joins TRBV28 and TRBJ1-2; D gene unclear. The CDR3 covers 13 residues. V lost 7 bases to trimming and J lost 8 bases, with 17 bases between them. CDR1 is MDHEN, CDR2 SYDVKM, per germline. In nucleotides, the CDR3 is TGTGCCAGCACCGCAAGCCTACCGGGGGGCTACACCTTC. Residues: CASTASLPGGYTF.

This sequence joins TRBV2 and TRBJ2-7; 8 nucleotides line up with TRBD2. Germline loops: CDR1 SNHLY, CDR2 FYNNEI. V was pared by 4 bases and J by 2 bases, with 4 bases of the junction left unmatched. CDR3 length equals 14 residues. CDR3 bases: TGTGCCAGCAGTGTAAGCGGGGGTCCCTACGAGCAGTACTTC. Amino acids: CASSVSGGPYEQYF.

J is TRBJ1-2 and V is TRBV6-5; no reliable D call. The ends were cut back, 10 bases at V and 3 bases at J, with 15 bases in the middle. This CDR3 is 13 amino acids long. CDR1 is MNHEY, CDR2 SVGAGI, per germline. The CDR3 DNA reads TGTGCCACCTCCCTTGAGGGCGACTATGGCTACACCTTC. Translation: CATSLEGDYGYTF.

This clone was recorded only once. This chain links TRBV9 with TRBJ2-7; perhaps TRBD1 as D (5 bases). The CDR3 extends over 14 amino acids. The germline CDR1 and CDR2 sequences are SGDLS and YYNGEE. The germline V and J ends were trimmed by 0 bases and 6 bases, with 13 bases remaining between them. CDR3 nucleotide sequence: TGTGCCAGCAGCGTAGCCCCAGGGTTGTCCGAGCAGTACTTC. This codes for CASSVAPGLSEQYF.

This chain uses TRBV6-5 with TRBJ2-7, with 11 bases aligning to TRBD2. Trimming cost V 0 bases and J 2 bases; bases outside gene matches: 3. Germline V lookup: CDR1 MNHEY, CDR2 SVGAGI. This CDR3 spans 16 amino acids. CDR3 loop: CASSYSLAGGTYEQYF. The CDR3 region has the DNA TGTGCCAGCAGTTACTCCCTAGCGGGGGGCACCTACGAGCAGTACTTC.

The chain links TRBV19 to TRBJ2-4, with D maybe TRBD1 (5 bases). This CDR3 is built from 12 residues. Between the trimmed V and J ends, which lost 2 bases and 11 bases, there was a span of 10 bases. Per germline, CDR1 LNHDA and CDR2 SQIVND (reference sequence). This CDR3 is CASSIIQGLQYF. CDR3 coding DNA: TGTGCCAGTAGTATAATCCAGGGCCTTCAGTACTTC.

The V call is TRBV7-3, the J call TRBJ2-3; weak D call: TRBD2 (5 bases). CDR1 and CDR2 from the germline V gene are SGHTA and FQGTGA. The CDR3 runs to 15 residues. V lost 0 bases, J lost 3 bases, and 10 bases lay in between. The CDR3 reads CASSLTYLATDTQYF. The CDR3 DNA reads as TGTGCCAGCAGCTTAACGTATCTAGCAACAGATACGCAGTATTTT.

J is TRBJ2-7 and V is TRBV7-9; 7 positions match TRBD2. Germline trimming cut 4 bases from V and 2 bases from J; bases unmatched to any gene: 8. The CDR3 is 15 residues long. Germline CDR1 SEHNR, CDR2 FQNEAQ (reference sequence). The CDR3 DNA is TGTGCCAGCAGCTCTAGCGGTCGACAGCCCTACGAGCAGTACTTC. This gives the protein CASSSSGRQPYEQYF.